The 16 T cell receptor beta chains below all came from one sample that was sequenced in a study of blood T cells in healthy people across ages. PCR was performed a second time for about 7 to 11 cycles using a sample-barcoded 5' primer and a J-beta primer mix. Each CDR3 protein gets one entry after TCRdb re-called the 5' RACE reads with MiXCR. The sample yields about 970,000 distinct CDR3 sequences, roughly 51% seen once. The source material was blood. Receptors originate from a woman aged 55-69 years in good health.

This chain joins TRBV7-9 and TRBJ2-7, with 10 nucleotides matching TRBD1. V dropped 5 bases and J dropped 4; count of bases not matched to a gene: 8. The CDR3 contains 15 residues. The germline V gene has CDR1 SEHNR and CDR2 FQNEAQ (reference sequence). CDR3 DNA sequence: TGTGCCAGCAGCACGTTTGACAGGGGGCAATACGAGCAGTACTTC. This codes for CASSTFDRGQYEQYF.

This chain links TRBV6-6 with TRBJ2-5; D is possibly TRBD1 (6 bases). The germline gives CDR1 MNHNY, CDR2 SVGAGI (reference sequence). This CDR3 contains 13 residues. V lost 5 bases, J lost 3 bases, and 10 bases lay in between. The CDR3 reads CASSRTAEETQYF. The CDR3 bases are TGTGCCAGCAGTCGGACAGCCGAAGAGACCCAGTACTTC.

The chain links TRBV28 to TRBJ2-1; TRBD1 or TRBD2 may be the D gene (6 bases each). This CDR3 is built from 16 residues. From germline, CDR1 is MDHEN and CDR2 SYDVKM. V lost 6 bases and J lost 2, with 17 bases in between. The DNA of the CDR3 is TGTGCCAGCAGATCCGGAGGGGGTGTGGCCTACAATGAGCAGTTCTTC. Its translation is CASRSGGGVAYNEQFF.

This clonotype appeared a few times. The chain links TRBV4-2 to TRBJ1-4; D perhaps matches TRBD1 (6 bases). The V gene's germline CDR1 is LGHNA and CDR2 YNFKEQ. Between the trimmed V and J ends, which lost 1 base and 6 bases, there was a span of 12 bases. The CDR3 consists of 15 residues. CDR3 bases: TGTGCCAGCAGCCAAGGTCGGGGGGCGGATGAAAAACTGTTTTTT. It specifies CASSQGRGADEKLFF.

J is TRBJ2-2 and V is TRBV10-3; either TRBD1 or TRBD2 may supply D (6 bases each). V was pared by 5 bases and J by 3 bases, with 16 bases between. This CDR3 has 16 amino acids. CDR1 is ENHRY, CDR2 SYGVKD, per germline. The CDR3, as DNA: TGTGCCATCAGTCTCGGGGGCGTTGCTTACACCGGGGAGCTGTTTTTT. Translating gives CAISLGGVAYTGELFF.

This clonotype was detected a few times. The J gene is TRBJ2-5, the V gene TRBV5-1; D is possibly TRBD1 or TRBD2 (5 bases each). The germline V and J ends were trimmed by 2 bases and 5 bases, with 13 bases remaining between them. The CDR3 is 14 amino acids. CDR1 SGHRS and CDR2 YFSETQ come from the germline V gene. CDR3 amino acids: CASSFRARDETQYF. The CDR3 coding sequence is TGCGCCAGCAGCTTCCGAGCGAGGGACGAGACCCAGTACTTC.

A remark on this clonotype: The germline gene is not matched at one end of the junction; a read error may be the cause. The chain joins TRBV12-3 or TRBV12-4 to TRBJ1-4; no reliable D call. This CDR3 comprises 16 residues. The CDR3 sequence: CVSNNRIGATNEKLFF. Written as DNA, the CDR3 is TGTGTCAGCAATAACCGTATCGGGGCAACTAATGAAAAACTGTTTTTT.

This sequence joins TRBV29-1 and TRBJ2-1; D unresolved. CDR3 length: 11 amino acids. The V gene's germline CDR1 is SQVTM and CDR2 ANQGSEA. The CDR3 region is CNAGWYNEQFF. The CDR3 coding sequence is TGCAACGCTGGGTGGTACAATGAGCAGTTCTTC.

The V and J genes are TRBV27 and TRBJ2-1; 11 bases agree with TRBD2. Germline V CDR1 and CDR2: MNHEY, SMNVEV (reference sequence). Trimming at V came to 6 bases and at J to 9 bases, leaving 13 bases not matched to a gene. There are 16 residues in the CDR3. The CDR3 loop reads CASRSGVLAGVGEQFF. CDR3 coding DNA: TGTGCCAGCAGGTCAGGAGTACTAGCGGGGGTGGGTGAGCAGTTCTTC.

This clonotype was recorded once. The chain couples TRBV6-2 or TRBV6-3 to TRBJ2-5; 12 nucleotides agree with TRBD2. V dropped 2 bases and J dropped 3; count of bases not matched to a gene: 7. Per germline, CDR1 MNHEY and CDR2 SVGEGT. This CDR3 is built from 17 residues. CDR3 region: CASSYGLTSGSKETQYF. The CDR3 DNA follows: TGTGCCAGCAGTTACGGCCTGACTAGCGGGAGTAAAGAGACCCAGTACTTC.

This clonotype has a handful of counts. This chain links TRBV2 with TRBJ2-7; D is possibly TRBD2 (5 bases). The end of the DNA fits TRBJ2-5 better, so the J call may be wrong. The CDR3 totals 11 residues. Germline loops: CDR1 SNHLY, CDR2 FYNNEI. The CDR3 loop is CASKGEETQYF. The CDR3 nucleotides read TGTGCCAGCAAGGGAGAAGAGACCCAGTACTTC.

In this sample, this clonotype turned up a few times. The chain combines TRBV7-9 with TRBJ2-4; D remains unclear. Trimming took 3 bases from V and 3 from J, leaving 9 bases between them. This CDR3 is 14 amino acids long. The germline CDR1 and CDR2 sequences are SEHNR and FQNEAQ (reference sequence). For the CDR3, the DNA is TGTGCCAGCAGCTTCGGGCGTGGCAAAAACATTCAGTACTTC. Translated, it gives CASSFGRGKNIQYF.

V is TRBV6-2 or TRBV6-3 and J is TRBJ2-1, with 8 positions matching TRBD2. V lost 0 bases to trimming and J lost 4 bases; unmatched junction nucleotides: 23. Germline V gene data show CDR1 as MNHEY and CDR2 as SVGEGT. This CDR3 comprises 22 residues. Here the CDR3 DNA reads TGTGCCAGCAGTTACTCGACCAGCGGGAGCGGGGGATTTTCGTATGTTTACAATGAGCAGTTCTTC. It translates to CASSYSTSGSGGFSYVYNEQFF.

The table lists this clonotype with a few counts. The V and J genes are TRBV20-1 and TRBJ2-7; D gene ambiguous. The CDR3 extends over 17 amino acids. The V gene lost 3 bases and the J gene lost 2 bases, with 23 bases spanning the gap. Germline CDR1 is DFQATT and CDR2 is SNEGSKA (reference sequence). For the CDR3, the DNA is TGCAGTGCTAGGTACAGTGACTTTAGGGTCCGAACCTACGAGCAGTACTTC. Translated, it gives CSARYSDFRVRTYEQYF.

The chain is built from TRBV6-5 and TRBJ1-2, with D hard to call. The germline V and J ends were trimmed by 3 bases and 6 bases, with 17 bases remaining between them. In germline, CDR1 is MNHEY, CDR2 SVGAGI. This CDR3 has 15 residues. CDR3 in amino acids: CASSYSMEVGDGYTF. Written as DNA, the CDR3 is TGTGCCAGCAGTTATTCAATGGAGGTTGGGGATGGCTACACCTTC.

A few counts support this clonotype. The rearrangement links TRBV7-2 to TRBJ2-4; D possibly matches TRBD1 or TRBD2 (5 bases each). This CDR3 has 15 residues. From germline, CDR1 is SGHTA and CDR2 FQGNSA. Trimming left V 1 base short and J 5 bases short, with 12 bases between. The CDR3 sequence is CASSLVQGVQNIQYF. The CDR3, as DNA: TGTGCCAGCAGCTTAGTGCAGGGAGTCCAAAACATTCAGTACTTC.